A selection of T cell receptor beta chains follows, all from one sample in a study of cytotoxic CD8 clonotypes in ibrutinib-treated CLL. Libraries were prepared by immunoSEQ multiplex PCR; TCRdb keeps only in-frame clonotypes and omits some of them. The sample holds under 300,000 clones, 70% seen once. Sequenced here: PBMCs, sampled after 24 months of ibrutinib treatment. The source of these receptors is a human donor with chronic lymphocytic leukemia. Each CDR3 is given with its conserved first and last residue. The D gene is left open where the match is weak. Clone size is shown for a subset of rows, as once, few, many or a class of expanded clone.

>.|.|TRBJ1-2|TRBV6-5
TGTGCCAGCAGGAGATCAACTAACTATGGCTACACCTTC
CASRRSTNYGYTF
>.|.|TRBJ2-5|TRBV18
TGTGCCAGCTCCCCCCAAGAGACCCAGTACTTC
CASSPQETQYF
>once|.|TRBJ2-5|TRBV10-3
TGTGCGATCAGCGAGCACTCTGGAGGGGAGACCCAGTACTTC
CAISEHSGGETQYF
>.|.|TRBJ2-3|TRBV4-1
TGCGCCAGCAGCCAACAACAGGAGGGTGCAGATACGCAGTATTTT
CASSQQQEGADTQYF
>.|.|TRBJ2-2|TRBV18
TGTGCCAGCTCTGGACGGGTCACCGGGGAGCTGTTTTTT
CASSGRVTGELFF
>.|TRBD2|TRBJ2-7|TRBV11-2
TGTGCCAGCAGGTTAGGCCCTAGCGGCCTCTTCGAGCAGTACTTC
CASRLGPSGLFEQYF
>.|.|TRBJ1-4|TRBV28
TGTGCCAGCAGTTTTGGAGGGGGTGAAAAACTGTTTTTT
CASSFGGGEKLFF
>.|TRBD2|TRBJ2-3|TRBV2
TGTGCCAGAGTAAAGCGGGAGTCCGGAGATACGCAGTATTTT
CARVKRESGDTQYF
>.|.|TRBJ1-2|TRBV2
TGTGCCAGGCCGGGAGACTATGGCTACACCTTC
CARPGDYGYTF
>once|.|TRBJ2-1|TRBV7-7
TGTGCTAGCAGCTTAGCGTACGGCACCCGGCCTAATGAGCAGTTCTTC
CASSLAYGTRPNEQFF
>.|TRBD2|TRBJ2-1|TRBV30
TGTGCCTGGCTGGGCGGGAGCTCCTACAATGAGCAGTTCTTC
CAWLGGSSYNEQFF
>.|.|TRBJ2-5|TRBV7-3
TGTGCCAGCAGCTTATTGTTCGGAAAGGAGACCCAGTACTTC
CASSLLFGKETQYF
>.|.|TRBJ2-5|TRBV14
TGTGCCAGCAGTCCTACACAGAGCCTCCAAGAGACCCAGTACTTC
CASSPTQSLQETQYF
>.|.|TRBJ2-1|TRBV10-2
TGCGCCAGCAGTGACCCGTCGTGGGGGGCGGGGTCTTATGAGCAGTTCTTC
CASSDPSWGAGSYEQFF
>.|.|TRBJ2-7|TRBV18
TGTGCCAGCTCAAAGGACCCGGGCGACGAGCAGTACTTC
CASSKDPGDEQYF
>.|TRBD2|TRBJ2-7|TRBV5-1
TGCGCCAGCAACCCCAGGGTCGCGGGAGAGGTCGAGCAGTACTTC
CASNPRVAGEVEQYF
>few|.|TRBJ2-3|TRBV7-3
TGTGCCAGCAGCTTAAACGGGCAGCTCACAGATACGCAGTATTTT
CASSLNGQLTDTQYF
>.|.|TRBJ2-7|TRBV6-6
TGTGCCAGCAGTTACTCATCAGGGAACGACGAGCAGTACTTC
CASSYSSGNDEQYF
>.|.|TRBJ2-5|TRBV14
TGTGCCAGCAGCCAAGTGGGATCAGAGACCCAGTACTTC
CASSQVGSETQYF
>.|.|TRBJ1-4|TRBV19
TGTGCCAGTACCCCAGATTCCCGCATAGGACTGTTTTTT
CASTPDSRIGLFF
>.|TRBD2|TRBJ2-5|TRBV29-1
TGCAGCGTTGATCCCGCCCCGCCAGCGGGAAGGGGAGAGACCCAGTACTTC
CSVDPAPPAGRGETQYF
>.|.|TRBJ2-2|TRBV10-3
TGTGCCTCACAACGGACAGACCGAGGGAATATTCTGACCGGGGAGCTGTTTTTT
CASQRTDRGNILTGELFF
>.|TRBD2|TRBJ2-7|TRBV27
TGTGCCAGCACCCCTGGCCGACTAGCGGGAGGAAGGGAGCAGTACTTC
CASTPGRLAGGREQYF
>.|.|TRBJ2-3|TRBV9
TGTGCCAGCAGCCCCCGACTAGTGGATACGCAGTATTTT
CASSPRLVDTQYF
>once|.|TRBJ2-7|TRBV4-3
TGCGCCAGCAGCCAAGGAACAGCTAGCTCCTACGAGCAGTACTTC
CASSQGTASSYEQYF
>.|TRBD1|TRBJ1-3|TRBV7-3
TGTGCCAGCAGCTACGGACAGGGGGCAAACACCATATATTTT
CASSYGQGANTIYF
>.|.|TRBJ1-5|TRBV7-2
TGTGCCAGCAGCCAGCAAAGGAGCAATCAGCCCCAGCATTTT
CASSQQRSNQPQHF
>.|TRBD1|TRBJ1-2|TRBV7-9
TGTGCCAGCAGCCCTATGACCGGGACAGGGGTAGGGGGCTACACCTTC
CASSPMTGTGVGGYTF
>.|.|TRBJ1-4|TRBV19
TGTGCCACACATTCTCTAGGGGAAGAAAAACTGTTTTTT
CATHSLGEEKLFF
>few|TRBD1|TRBJ1-5|TRBV2
TGTGCCAGCAGGGACAGGGGGTGGAACAATCAGCCCCAGCATTTT
CASRDRGWNNQPQHF
>.|TRBD2|TRBJ2-7|TRBV9
TGTGCCAGCAGCGTAGGTAGCGGGAAGTTGTCCTACGAGCAGTACTTC
CASSVGSGKLSYEQYF
>.|.|TRBJ2-5|TRBV7-3
TGTGCCAGCAGCCCCAACTCCGCAGAGACCCAGTACTTC
CASSPNSAETQYF
>.|.|TRBJ2-3|TRBV5-1
TGCGCCAGCAGCTTGGAAGGCGGGAAGGCAGATACGCAGTATTTT
CASSLEGGKADTQYF
>.|.|TRBJ2-2|TRBV6-5
TGTGCCAGCAGCGACGTCCCCGGGGAGCTGTTTTTT
CASSDVPGELFF
>.|TRBD2|TRBJ2-1|TRBV5-1
TGCGCCAGCAGCTTGGGCCCCGGGGGGGAGCAGTTCTTC
CASSLGPGGEQFF
>.|.|TRBJ2-1|TRBV18
TGTGCCAGCTCACCTCAGGGCGGTTCGAACAATGAGCAGTTCTTC
CASSPQGGSNNEQFF
>.|.|TRBJ2-7|TRBV4-2
TGTGCCAGCAGCCAAGATCCCGGACACTCCTACGAGCAGTACTTC
CASSQDPGHSYEQYF
>.|.|TRBJ2-7|TRBV5-6
TGTGCCAGCAGCTTGGCCGGGCCGTACGAGCAGTACTTC
CASSLAGPYEQYF
>few|.|TRBJ1-2|TRBV9
TGTGCCAGCGGGACCGGTAACTATGGCTACACCTTC
CASGTGNYGYTF
>.|TRBD2|TRBJ2-1|TRBV9
TGTGCCAGCAGCCCGGGAGGCTCCTACAATGAGCAGTTCTTC
CASSPGGSYNEQFF
>.|.|TRBJ2-3|TRBV7-3
TGTGCCAGCAGCTTACAGGGGACGAGAGGGATCCCCACAGATACGCAGTATTTT
CASSLQGTRGIPTDTQYF
>.|.|TRBJ2-2|TRBV4-1
TGCGCCAGCAGTATCGGCTCCGGGGAGCTGTTTTTT
CASSIGSGELFF